This T cell receptor (beta chain) was recorded in a study of cytomegalovirus exposure and HLA in healthy donors (dated by TCRdb to about 2017). About the investigation overall: In an earlier analysis of some 610 of the donors, 250 to 350 Gb of sequence data and about 110 million unique TCR beta sequences from roughly 180 million T cells were reported. Around 300 gigabases of sequencing data and roughly 90 million unique TCR sequences were included in an early release covering over 600 HLA-typed donors. Among the roughly 400 genotyped donors, around 81% belonged to the genetic ancestry cluster associated with self-reported Caucasian donors. The study aimed to test whether signatures of past pathogen exposure could be identified by cataloging public T cell receptors. The study profiled the T cell repertoires of under 700 subjects by immunosequencing and related them to cytomegalovirus serostatus. Besides the first cohort of roughly 640 subjects, a separate validation cohort made up of roughly 120 different subjects was used. To predict cytomegalovirus infection status, the study brought together high-throughput TCR immunosequencing, statistical association of individual TCRs with disease status, and machine learning. In a later analysis, previously published TCR beta repertoires from 500 to 750 donors were re-analyzed and high-resolution HLA genotyping was added so that TCR occurrence patterns could be studied. In the later analysis, no new phenotypic data were used to find candidate immune exposures; instead, reliance was placed on TCR beta sequences and their occurrence across donors. An earlier analysis of approximately 580 of the donors used high-throughput TCR beta sequencing to judge whether each TCR beta V gene segment behaved as functional or pseudogenic. Alongside the repertoire data, information on donor age, sex, ethnicity and CMV serostatus was compiled. A later genetic analysis used genome-wide SNP genotypes for 398 of the 666 donors, treating that subset as a discovery cohort. Every discovery cohort repertoire had been produced on one sequencing platform. Class I and class II HLA loci were covered by the typing at four-digit resolution. The number of donors typed differed by locus, with about 629-630 for A, B, C, DRB1 and DQB1, more than 500 for DQA1, 606 for DPA1, and some 470 for DPB1. A handful of DR-DQ haplotypes were handled as single units for association and clustering because linkage in the cohort was strong. Across approximately 400 genotyped donors of the cohort, an average of about 240,000 unique TCR beta nucleotide sequences per donor were sequenced, and approximately 17% of those sequences were non-productive.

The cohort was made up of under 800 healthy bone marrow donors. At the time of sampling, every cohort member was nominally healthy, though immune exposures that went unrecorded were likely present. The donor was CMV seropositive and belonged to the group of around 300 seropositive cohort members. Each donor provided a peripheral blood sample, and peripheral blood mononuclear cells were used for TCR beta sequencing. Genomic DNA was extracted from the blood cell samples with the Qiagen DNeasy Blood Extraction Kit. The method was the immunoSEQ multiplex PCR assay. A mixture of 60 forward primers for TCR Vbeta segments and 13 reverse primers for TCR Jbeta segments was used in the multiplex PCR. The CDR3 region of rearranged TCR beta genes was amplified from genomic DNA by a multiplex PCR assay. The Illumina HiSeq System was used to sequence the amplified TCR beta libraries as 87-base-pair reads. The original pipeline was this. A later analysis tallied 75 million to 85 million unique TCR beta chains across the 666 repertoires, and approximately 12 million of those chains were shared by two or more donors. Raw reads were error-corrected and collapsed into unique sequences by a nearest-neighbor algorithm in which closely related sequences were merged to remove PCR and sequencing errors. Alignment of CDR3 sequences to IMGT reference sequences was used to assign V, D and J gene segments. Each retained sequence needed at least a six-nucleotide match to both a V gene segment and a J gene segment. Rearrangements were classified as productive when the CDR3 lacked stop codons and remained in frame with V and J, and all other rearrangements were classified as non-productive. Following IMGT convention, CDR3 was defined as the stretch from the second conserved V-encoded cysteine up to the conserved J-encoded phenylalanine. Sequences without an unambiguous match to a single V gene segment were excluded from the earlier analysis of approximately 600 of the donors. In an earlier analysis of some 590 of the donors, a V segment was called functional when productive rearrangements were above 56.7%, and segregating when the standard deviation between donors exceeded 5%. To diagnose cytomegalovirus status from the catalog of TCR beta chain sequences, a statistical classification framework was built. In a later analysis, TCR nucleotide sequences were compared against IMGT/GENE-DB human TR gene sequences so that V and J genes could be assigned. Using the TCRdist pipeline, a later analysis assigned CDR3 sequences along with most-parsimonious VDJ recombination scenarios. In a later analysis, every TCR beta chain was defined by the combination of its CDR3 amino acid sequence and its V-gene family, and reads without a unique V-gene family were dropped. To address suspected cross-contamination and a sequencing artifact, a later analysis removed around 590 highly shared, low-generation-probability nucleotide sequences. In a later analysis, a clonal expansion index for each public chain was calculated from normalized within-repertoire ranks of inferred template counts. Generation probabilities in a later analysis came from a VDJ recombination model fitted to out-of-frame rearrangements, and those results were checked against IGoR. Hypergeometric tests were used in a later analysis to score TCR-TCR, TCR-HLA and TCR-CMV co-occurrence, with a repertoire-size bias correction applied to the TCR pairs. A later analysis estimated false discovery rates by permuting HLA or CMV assignments 20 times. In a later analysis, co-occurring TCRs were grouped using DBSCAN, with TCRdist sequence similarity added in when clustering inside HLA-allele-positive subsets. Repertoires with fewer than 30,000 or more than 120,000 public chains, plus five repertoires with anomalous nucleotide sharing, were excluded from co-occurrence clustering. What TCRdb holds here is the immuneACCESS table cut down to in-frame rearrangements. Part of the clones is not present; checked against another copy, under half of the missing clones reflect an unresolved V gene, and the others are unexplained. From that table come the V and J calls and clone size; the DNA was used to work out D and trimming. This sample lists 150,000 or so clones; about 80% were detected once. The biggest ten clones account for 5% to 8% of the sample.

Paper-wide results and their limitations: In a later analysis, TCR association rates were found to vary across HLA loci, with the most associated TCRs seen for DRB1 alleles and the fewest for HLA-C alleles. The authors suggested that the approach could potentially be generalized to other disease states and immunological phenotypes. A group of highly shared sequence variants was considered likely to be a technical artifact of the sequencing pipeline. Cytomegalovirus status was reported to be diagnosed by the classifier with high specificity and sensitivity in both the original and validation cohorts. The presence/absence analyses assumed that sequencing depth was roughly uniform across donors, and that assumption may not be true. A few of the identified cytomegalovirus-associated TCR beta chains were confirmed in vitro to be specific for cytomegalovirus antigens. Only TCR beta chains were sequenced in this cohort, and the absence of alpha or paired-chain data limited detectable features. According to a later genetic analysis, donors in an Asian-associated ancestry cluster had fewer N-insertions in productive TCRs than the approximately 610-donor mean. An earlier analysis of approximately 500 of the donors showed that most TCR beta V segments appeared in productive rearrangements either about 87% or about 30% of the time, which broadly matched IMGT annotations. When HLA alleles, especially DR and DQ, strongly co-occurred, attributing TCR associations to individual alleles was difficult. HLA typing was unavailable for some donors at each locus, so association tests used only the typed subset. A later analysis found that HLA-associated TCR beta chains were more clonally expanded and had lower generation probabilities than equally common non-associated chains. A further reported finding was that TCR beta sequences accurately predicted the HLA-A and HLA-B alleles for most subjects in the first cohort. In a later analysis, several top co-occurrence clusters were reported to appear linked to parvovirus B19, influenza, CMV and Epstein-Barr virus. At a false discovery rate of 0.05, a later analysis linked around 17,000 TCR beta sequences to specific HLA alleles. The earlier analysis of nearly 600 of the donors excluded some 15 rarely observed V segments, including chromosome 9 orphons, because counts were too low. Linkage disequilibrium might explain the correlated functional status among segregating V segments, but an unknown experimental factor could not be excluded. In the study, roughly 160 TCR beta chains were listed as associated with cytomegalovirus. According to a later analysis, most CMV-associated TCR beta chains appeared to be HLA-restricted, and the HLA associations seemed to be driven largely by CMV exposure. The 87-base-pair reads could not distinguish some IMGT-functional V segments, including TRBV6-2 and TRBV6-3, so those segments were excluded. A later genetic analysis associated a missense DCLRE1C variant with V-gene and J-gene trimming of TCR beta chains, and an independent cohort replicated the association. Across donors, most TCR sequences were observed very rarely, whereas some public TCRs were present in many individuals. The only immune exposure information available for the cohort was CMV serostatus.

Points on this clone: No cognate antigen has been identified for it. One base away there is no much larger clone; base qualities are not given.

Based on the germline V gene, the CDR1 and CDR2 sequences are MDHEN and SYDVKM. V is cut back by 2 bases and J by 5 bases, with 5 bases in the junction unmatched. The CDR3 has 16 amino acids, counting the end cysteine and phenylalanine. The sequence is cut down to CDR3 DNA, 48 bases in frame from base 1. Specimen: PBMCs. The receptor was isolated from a man in his forties in good health and CMV-seropositive. The sequence is built from TRBV28 and TRBJ2-3, with 12 junctional bases fitting TRBD2. In nucleotide form, the sequence is TGTGCCAGCAGTTTACTAGCGGGAGGGCCAAGAGATACGCAGTATTTT. Its translation is CASSLLAGGPRDTQYF.